Presented here are 6 T cell receptor beta chains from one specimen sequenced in a study of T cells in Graves' hyperthyroidism and ophthalmopathy. Amplified TCR beta CDR3 regions came from RNA transcripts. HTBI primers were employed in a first-round RT-PCR of the TCR CDR3. Via MiXCR, TCRdb re-called the multiplex PCR reads, giving one row per CDR3 protein. The sample has about 640,000 distinct CDR3 sequences, more than 12% seen once. Sequenced: blood. All receptors derive from a woman in her fifties or sixties with Graves' ophthalmopathy.

This clonotype was counted at least ten times. V is TRBV28 and J is TRBJ2-1; 9 nucleotides match TRBD2. The trim removed 4 bases at V and 4 bases at J, leaving 8 bases unmatched. CDR3 length: 16 amino acids. From germline, CDR1 is MDHEN and CDR2 SYDVKM. This CDR3 is CASSSLAGGPYNEQFF. CDR3 sequence (DNA): TGTGCCAGCAGTTCTTTGGCGGGAGGGCCTTACAATGAGCAGTTCTTC.

The rearrangement uses TRBV28 and TRBJ1-4, with 7 bases that match TRBD1. The V gene end was trimmed by 4 bases and the J gene end by 8 bases; junction bases not matched to a gene: 7. In germline, CDR1 is MDHEN, CDR2 SYDVKM. The CDR3 has 14 residues. Here the CDR3 reads CASSSPRGGEKLFF. The DNA of the CDR3 is TGTGCCAGCAGTTCACCCAGGGGGGGGGAAAAACTGTTTTTT.

As to this clonotype: A much larger clonotype is one base distant, so this may be a read error. V usage is TRBV15 and J usage is TRBJ2-1, with D possibly being TRBD2 (6 bases). The J call is uncertain, as TRBJ2-7 better fits the DNA end. CDR3 length equals 15 residues. CDR1 and CDR2 from the germline V gene are LNHNV and YYDKDF (reference sequence). DNA for the CDR3: TGTGCCACCAGCAGAGCTAAGGAGGGCTACAATGAGCAGTACTTC. Its translation: CATSRAKEGYNEQYF.

V and J are TRBV5-4 and TRBJ2-7, with 8 positions matching TRBD2. V gave up 1 base and J gave up 2 bases; unmatched junction bases: 8. The germline gives CDR1 SGHNT, CDR2 YYREEE (reference sequence). The CDR3 covers 16 residues. CDR3 DNA sequence: TGTGCCAGCAGCTTGTTTTCGAGCGGGGGTACCTACGAGCAGTACTTC. Translated, it gives CASSLFSSGGTYEQYF.

This clonotype was seen repeatedly, ten times or more. CDR3 sequence reads: CASSTTGGLAKNIQYF. The DNA for the CDR3 is TGTGCCAGCAGCACAACAGGGGGACTAGCCAAAAACATTCAGTACTTC. The V and J genes are TRBV7-9 and TRBJ2-4, with TRBD1 identical over 8 bases. The germline CDR1 and CDR2 sequences are SEHNR and FQNEAQ (reference sequence). V lost 5 bases to trimming and J lost 0 bases; unmatched junction nucleotides: 6. The CDR3 sequence is 16 residues long.

This clonotype was counted many times. The V call is TRBV6-2 or TRBV6-3, the J call TRBJ2-1; TRBD2 matches 11 bases. From germline, CDR1 is MNHEY and CDR2 SVGEGT. V dropped 0 bases and J dropped 7; count of bases not matched to a gene: 2. This CDR3 is built from 15 residues. The CDR3 sequence is CASSYSSSGRNEQFF. Here the CDR3 DNA reads TGTGCCAGCAGTTACTCTTCTAGCGGGAGGAATGAGCAGTTCTTC.